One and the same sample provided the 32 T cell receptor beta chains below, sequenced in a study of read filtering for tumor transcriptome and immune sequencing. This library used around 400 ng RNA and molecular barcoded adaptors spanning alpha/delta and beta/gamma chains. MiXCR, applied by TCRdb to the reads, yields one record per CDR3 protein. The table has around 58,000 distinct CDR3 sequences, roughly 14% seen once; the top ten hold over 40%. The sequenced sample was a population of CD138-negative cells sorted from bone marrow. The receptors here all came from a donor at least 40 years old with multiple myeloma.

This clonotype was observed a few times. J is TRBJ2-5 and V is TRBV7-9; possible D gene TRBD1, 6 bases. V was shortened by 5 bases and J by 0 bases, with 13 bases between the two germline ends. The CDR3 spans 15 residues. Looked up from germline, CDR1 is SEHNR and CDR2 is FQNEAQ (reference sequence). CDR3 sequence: CASSPEAGDQETQYF. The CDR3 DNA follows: TGTGCCAGCAGCCCGGAGGCAGGGGACCAAGAGACCCAGTACTTC. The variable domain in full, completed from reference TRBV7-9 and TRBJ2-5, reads DTGVSQNPRHKITKRGQNVTFRCDPISEHNRLYWYRQTLGQGPEFLTYFQNEAQLEKSRLLSDRFSAERPKGSFSTLEIQRTEQGDSAMYLCASSPEAGDQETQYFGPGTRLLVL.

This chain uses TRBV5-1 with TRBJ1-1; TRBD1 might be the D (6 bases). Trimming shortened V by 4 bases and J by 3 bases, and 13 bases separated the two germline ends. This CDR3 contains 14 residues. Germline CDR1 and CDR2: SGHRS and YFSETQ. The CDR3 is CASSTEQGYTEAFF. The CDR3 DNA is TGCGCCAGCAGCACCGAACAGGGATACACTGAAGCTTTCTTT.

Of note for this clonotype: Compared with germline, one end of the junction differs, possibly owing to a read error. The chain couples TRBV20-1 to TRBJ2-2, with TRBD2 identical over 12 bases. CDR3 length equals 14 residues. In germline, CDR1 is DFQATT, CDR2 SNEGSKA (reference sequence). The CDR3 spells CSASRLAGVGELSF. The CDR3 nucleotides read TGCAGTGCGAGCCGACTAGCGGGAGTCGGGGAGCTGTCTTTT.

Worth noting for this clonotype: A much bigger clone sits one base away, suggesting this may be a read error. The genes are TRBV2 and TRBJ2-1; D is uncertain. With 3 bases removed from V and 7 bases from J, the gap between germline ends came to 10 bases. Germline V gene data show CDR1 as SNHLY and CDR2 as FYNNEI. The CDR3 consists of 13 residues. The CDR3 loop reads CASSDSGLNEQFF. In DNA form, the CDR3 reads TGTGCCAGCAGTGATTCCGGGCTGAATGAGCAGTTCTTC.

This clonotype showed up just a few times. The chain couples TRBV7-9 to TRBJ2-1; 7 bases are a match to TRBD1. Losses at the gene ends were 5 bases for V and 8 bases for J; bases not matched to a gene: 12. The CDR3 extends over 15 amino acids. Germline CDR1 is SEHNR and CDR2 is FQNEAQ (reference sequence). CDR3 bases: TGTGCCAGCAGCCCGACAGGGTTCTGGGTCGATGAGCAGTTCTTC. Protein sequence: CASSPTGFWVDEQFF.

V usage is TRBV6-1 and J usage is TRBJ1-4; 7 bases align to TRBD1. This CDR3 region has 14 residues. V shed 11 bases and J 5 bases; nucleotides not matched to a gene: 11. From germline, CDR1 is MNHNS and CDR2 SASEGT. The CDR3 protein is CAANRDSGNEKLFF. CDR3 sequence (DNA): TGTGCCGCGAACCGGGACAGTGGGAATGAAAAACTGTTTTTT.

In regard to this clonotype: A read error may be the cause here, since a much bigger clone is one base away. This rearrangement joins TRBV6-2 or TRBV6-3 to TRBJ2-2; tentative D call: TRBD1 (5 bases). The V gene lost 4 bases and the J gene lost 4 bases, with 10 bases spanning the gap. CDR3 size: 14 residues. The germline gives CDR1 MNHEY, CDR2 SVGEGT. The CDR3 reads CASSSGRVTGELFF. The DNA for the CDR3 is TGTGCCAGCAGTTCCGGCAGGGTCACCGGGGAGCTGTTTTTT.

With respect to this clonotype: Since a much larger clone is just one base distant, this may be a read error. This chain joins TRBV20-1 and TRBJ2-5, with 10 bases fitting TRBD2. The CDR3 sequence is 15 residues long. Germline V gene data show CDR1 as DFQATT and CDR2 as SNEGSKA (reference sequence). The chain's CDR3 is CSASNSGRAKEAQYF. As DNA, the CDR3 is TGCAGTGCTAGTAACAGCGGGAGGGCGAAAGAGGCCCAGTACTTC.

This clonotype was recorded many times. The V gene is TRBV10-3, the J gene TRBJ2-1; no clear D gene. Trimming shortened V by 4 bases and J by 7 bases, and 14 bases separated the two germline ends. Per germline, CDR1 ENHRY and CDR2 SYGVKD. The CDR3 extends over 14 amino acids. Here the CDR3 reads CAISATENMNEQFF. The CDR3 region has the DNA TGTGCCATCAGTGCCACGGAGAATATGAATGAGCAGTTCTTC.

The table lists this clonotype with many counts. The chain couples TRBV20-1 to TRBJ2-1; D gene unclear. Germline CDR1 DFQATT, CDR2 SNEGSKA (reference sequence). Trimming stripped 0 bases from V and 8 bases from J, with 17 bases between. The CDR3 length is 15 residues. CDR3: CSARDPRWFVYEQFF. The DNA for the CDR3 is TGCAGTGCTAGAGATCCGAGGTGGTTTGTCTATGAGCAGTTCTTC.

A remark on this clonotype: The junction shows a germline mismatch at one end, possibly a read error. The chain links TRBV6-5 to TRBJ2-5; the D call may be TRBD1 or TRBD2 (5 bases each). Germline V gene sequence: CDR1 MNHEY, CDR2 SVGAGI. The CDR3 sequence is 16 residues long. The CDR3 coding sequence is TGTGCCAGCAGTCACTCGTCAATCGGGGCCCAAGAGACCCAGTACTTC. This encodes CASSHSSIGAQETQYF.

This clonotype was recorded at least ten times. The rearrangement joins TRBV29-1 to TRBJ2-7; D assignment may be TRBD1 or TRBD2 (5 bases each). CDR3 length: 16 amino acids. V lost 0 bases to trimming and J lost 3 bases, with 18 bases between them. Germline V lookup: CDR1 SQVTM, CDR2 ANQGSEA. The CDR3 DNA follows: TGCAGCGTTGAAGATTGGACCCGGTCGAGGGGCTACGAGCAGTACTTC. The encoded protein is CSVEDWTRSRGYEQYF.

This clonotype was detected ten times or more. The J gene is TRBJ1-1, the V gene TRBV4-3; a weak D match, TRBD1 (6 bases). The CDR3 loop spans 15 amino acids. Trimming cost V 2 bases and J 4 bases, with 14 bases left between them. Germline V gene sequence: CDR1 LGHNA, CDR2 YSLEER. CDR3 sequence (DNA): TGCGCCAGCAGCCAAAAGAGACAGGTACCCACTGAAGCTTTCTTT. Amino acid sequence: CASSQKRQVPTEAFF.

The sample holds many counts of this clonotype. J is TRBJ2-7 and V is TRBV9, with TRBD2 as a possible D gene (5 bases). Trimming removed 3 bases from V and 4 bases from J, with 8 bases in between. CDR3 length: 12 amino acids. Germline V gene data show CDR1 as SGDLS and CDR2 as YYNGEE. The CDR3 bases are TGTGCCAGCAGCGCGACGGGGTACGAGCAGTACTTC. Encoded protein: CASSATGYEQYF.

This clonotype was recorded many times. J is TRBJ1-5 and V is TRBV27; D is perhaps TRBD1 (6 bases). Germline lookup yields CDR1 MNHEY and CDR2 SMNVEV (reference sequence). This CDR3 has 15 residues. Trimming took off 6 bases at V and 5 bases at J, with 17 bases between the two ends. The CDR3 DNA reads TGTGCCAGCAGCGAATTGAACAGGGTCGATCAGCCCCAGCATTTT. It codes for CASSELNRVDQPQHF.

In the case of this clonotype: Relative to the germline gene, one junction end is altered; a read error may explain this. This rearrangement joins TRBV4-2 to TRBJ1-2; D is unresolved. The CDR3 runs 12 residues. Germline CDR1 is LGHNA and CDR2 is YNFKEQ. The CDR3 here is CASNQSNYGYAF. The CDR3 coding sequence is TGTGCCAGCAACCAAAGCAACTATGGCTACGCCTTC.

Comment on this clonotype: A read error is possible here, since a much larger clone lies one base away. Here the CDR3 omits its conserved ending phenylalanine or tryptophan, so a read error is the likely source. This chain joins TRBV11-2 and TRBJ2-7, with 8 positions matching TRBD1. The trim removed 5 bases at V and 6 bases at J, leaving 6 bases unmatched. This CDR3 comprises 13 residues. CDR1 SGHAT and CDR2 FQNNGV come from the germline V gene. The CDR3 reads CASSQTGGREQYS. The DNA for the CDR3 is TGTGCCAGCAGCCAAACAGGGGGACGCGAGCAGTACTCC.

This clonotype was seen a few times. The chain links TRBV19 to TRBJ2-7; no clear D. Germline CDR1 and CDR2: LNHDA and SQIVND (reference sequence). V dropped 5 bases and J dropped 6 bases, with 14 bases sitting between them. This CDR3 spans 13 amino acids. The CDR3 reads CASSGLVDFEQYF. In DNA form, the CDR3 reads TGTGCCAGTAGTGGGTTGGTTGATTTCGAGCAGTACTTC.

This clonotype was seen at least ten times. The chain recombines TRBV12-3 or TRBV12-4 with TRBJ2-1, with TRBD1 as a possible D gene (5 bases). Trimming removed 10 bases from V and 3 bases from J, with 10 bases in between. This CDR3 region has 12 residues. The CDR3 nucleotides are TGTGCCAACGCGGACAACTACAATGAGCAGTTCTTC. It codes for CANADNYNEQFF.

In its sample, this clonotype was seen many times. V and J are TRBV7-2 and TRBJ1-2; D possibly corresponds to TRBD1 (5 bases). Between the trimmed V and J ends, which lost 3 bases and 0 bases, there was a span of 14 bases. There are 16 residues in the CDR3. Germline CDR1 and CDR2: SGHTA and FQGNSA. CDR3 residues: CASSFPGNDANYGYTF. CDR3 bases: TGTGCCAGCAGCTTTCCAGGGAATGACGCTAACTATGGCTACACCTTC.

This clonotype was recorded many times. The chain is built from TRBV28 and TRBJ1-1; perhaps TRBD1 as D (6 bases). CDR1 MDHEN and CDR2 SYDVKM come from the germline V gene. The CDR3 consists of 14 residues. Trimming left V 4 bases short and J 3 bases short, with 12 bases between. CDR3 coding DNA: TGTGCCAGCAGTTCGGGGGCCTGGGACACTGAAGCTTTCTTT. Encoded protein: CASSSGAWDTEAFF.

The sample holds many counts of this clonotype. Written as DNA, the CDR3 is TGCAGCGTTGTGCTAGCGGGAGGGCCCCATTGGGATGAGCAGTTCTTC. Its protein product is CSVVLAGGPHWDEQFF. The chain has TRBV29-1 and TRBJ2-1, with TRBD2 matching 12 bases. This CDR3 contains 16 residues. J gave up 8 bases and V 4 bases, and 12 bases lay outside the gene matches. From germline, CDR1 is SQVTM and CDR2 ANQGSEA.

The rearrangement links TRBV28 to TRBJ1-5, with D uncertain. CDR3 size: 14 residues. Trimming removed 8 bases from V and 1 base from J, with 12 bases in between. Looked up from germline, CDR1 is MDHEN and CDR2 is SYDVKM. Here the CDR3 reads CASLGGISNQPQHF. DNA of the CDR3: TGTGCCAGCCTCGGAGGAATAAGCAATCAGCCCCAGCATTTT. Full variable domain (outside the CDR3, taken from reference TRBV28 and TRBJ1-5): DVKVTQSSRYLVKRTGEKVFLECVQDMDHENMFWYRQDPGLGLRLIYFSYDVKMKEKGDIPEGYSVSREKKERFSLILESASTNQTSMYLCASLGGISNQPQHFGDGTRLSIL.

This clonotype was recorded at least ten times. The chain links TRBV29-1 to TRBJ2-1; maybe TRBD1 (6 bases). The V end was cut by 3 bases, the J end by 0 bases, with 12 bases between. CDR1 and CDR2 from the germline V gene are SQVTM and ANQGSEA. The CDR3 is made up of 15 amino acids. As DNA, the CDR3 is TGCAGCGTTGAGGGGGACATTGGCTCCTACAATGAGCAGTTCTTC. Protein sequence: CSVEGDIGSYNEQFF.

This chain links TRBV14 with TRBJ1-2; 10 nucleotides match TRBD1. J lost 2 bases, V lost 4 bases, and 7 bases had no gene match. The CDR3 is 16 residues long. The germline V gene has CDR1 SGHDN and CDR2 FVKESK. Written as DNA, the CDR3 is TGTGCCAGCAGCCCGAAGACAGGGGGCTTAAACTATGGCTACACCTTC. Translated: CASSPKTGGLNYGYTF.

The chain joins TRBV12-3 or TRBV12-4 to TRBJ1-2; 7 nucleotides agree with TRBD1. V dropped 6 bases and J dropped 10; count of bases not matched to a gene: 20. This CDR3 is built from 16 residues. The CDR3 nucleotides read TGTGCCAGCAGCCGGTTATCCGGGACAGTAGCTATTGACTACACCTTC. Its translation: CASSRLSGTVAIDYTF.

The CDR3 reads CASSPIIQGFPVDTF. Here the CDR3 DNA reads TGTGCCAGTAGTCCTATTATACAGGGATTTCCAGTCGACACCTTC. The rearrangement links TRBV19 to TRBJ1-2; TRBD1 might be the D (6 bases). V lost 5 bases and J 12 bases, leaving 25 bases between the germline ends. CDR1 and CDR2 (germline): LNHDA, SQIVND (reference sequence). The CDR3 has 15 residues. The full variable domain, completed using reference TRBV19 and TRBJ1-2, is DGGITQSPKYLFRKEGQNVTLSCEQNLNHDAMYWYRQDPGQGLRLIYYSQIVNDFQKGDIAEGYSVSREKKESFPLTVTSAQKNPTAFYLCASSPIIQGFPVDTFGSGTRLTVV.

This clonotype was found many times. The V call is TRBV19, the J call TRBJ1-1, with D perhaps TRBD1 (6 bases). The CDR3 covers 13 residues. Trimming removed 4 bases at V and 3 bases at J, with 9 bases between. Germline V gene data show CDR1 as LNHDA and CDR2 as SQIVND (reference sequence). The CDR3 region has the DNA TGTGCCAGTAGTACACAGGGATACACTGAAGCTTTCTTT. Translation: CASSTQGYTEAFF.

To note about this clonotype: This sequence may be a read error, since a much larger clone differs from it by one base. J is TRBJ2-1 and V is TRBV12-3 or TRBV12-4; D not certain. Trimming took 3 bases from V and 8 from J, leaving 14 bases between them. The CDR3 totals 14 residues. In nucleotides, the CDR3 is TGTGCCAGCAGTTTGGCGGACCACGGCCATGAGCAGTTCTTC. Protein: CASSLADHGHEQFF.

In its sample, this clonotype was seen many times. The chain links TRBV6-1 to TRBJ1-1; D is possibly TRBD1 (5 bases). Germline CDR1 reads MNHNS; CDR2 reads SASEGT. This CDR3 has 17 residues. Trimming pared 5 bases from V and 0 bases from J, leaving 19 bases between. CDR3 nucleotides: TGTGCCAGCAGTAAAATAAGGGGTGACCCCTTGAACACTGAAGCTTTCTTT. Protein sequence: CASSKIRGDPLNTEAFF.

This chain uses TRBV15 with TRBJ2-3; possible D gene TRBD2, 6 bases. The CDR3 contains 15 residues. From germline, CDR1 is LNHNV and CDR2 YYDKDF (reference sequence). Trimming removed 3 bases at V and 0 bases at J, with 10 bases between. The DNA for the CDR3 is TGTGCCACCAGCAGGAGAAGCGGGAGCACAGATACGCAGTATTTT. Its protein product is CATSRRSGSTDTQYF.

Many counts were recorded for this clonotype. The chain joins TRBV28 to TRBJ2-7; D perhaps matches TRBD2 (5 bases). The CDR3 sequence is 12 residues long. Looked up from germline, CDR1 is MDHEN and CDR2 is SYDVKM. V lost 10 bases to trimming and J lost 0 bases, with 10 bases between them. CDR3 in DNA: TGTGCCATCCAGCGGAGCTCCTACGAGCAGTACTTC. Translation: CAIQRSSYEQYF. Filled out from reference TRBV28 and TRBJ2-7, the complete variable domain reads DVKVTQSSRYLVKRTGEKVFLECVQDMDHENMFWYRQDPGLGLRLIYFSYDVKMKEKGDIPEGYSVSREKKERFSLILESASTNQTSMYLCAIQRSSYEQYFGPGTRLTVT.